The rows below give T cell receptor beta chains drawn from one sample of a study of T cells after yellow fever vaccination. TCRdb re-called the 5' RACE reads with MiXCR, one entry per CDR3 protein. The sample has some 250,000 distinct CDR3 sequences, about 3.5% seen once. The starting material was PBMCs, obtained 15 days after the yellow fever booster vaccination. These receptors came from a man in his late teens or twenties who received the YFV17D yellow fever vaccine. Both conserved end residues are part of each CDR3. D genes are given only for firm matches.

v_call: TRBV7-2
j_call: TRBJ1-1
cdr3_length: 11
d_call: .
cdr3_aa: CASSLKSEAFF

v_call: TRBV19
j_call: TRBJ1-1
cdr3_length: 15
d_call: .
cdr3_aa: CASSMGTPMNTEAFF

v_call: TRBV27
j_call: TRBJ2-1
cdr3_length: 17
d_call: .
cdr3_aa: CASSPQTWGVSYNEQFF

v_call: TRBV9
j_call: TRBJ1-2
cdr3_length: 14
d_call: .
cdr3_aa: CASSAQQTNYGYTF

v_call: TRBV4-1
j_call: TRBJ1-1
cdr3_length: 15
d_call: .
cdr3_aa: CASSQTGTLNTEAFF

v_call: TRBV7-2
j_call: TRBJ2-1
cdr3_length: 12
d_call: .
cdr3_aa: CASSSIGTQQFF

v_call: TRBV27
j_call: TRBJ2-2
cdr3_length: 13
d_call: .
cdr3_aa: CASRLWGTGELFF

v_call: TRBV29-1
j_call: TRBJ2-3
cdr3_length: 14
d_call: .
cdr3_aa: CSANSGRGSDTQYF

v_call: TRBV6-5
j_call: TRBJ2-2
cdr3_length: 12
d_call: .
cdr3_aa: CASSQDGAVLFF

v_call: TRBV20-1
j_call: TRBJ2-1
cdr3_length: 15
d_call: .
cdr3_aa: CSARGVRGNGNEQFF

v_call: TRBV15
j_call: TRBJ2-4
cdr3_length: 17
d_call: TRBD2
cdr3_aa: CATSRDASGGARNIQYF

v_call: TRBV7-3
j_call: TRBJ2-6
cdr3_length: 14
d_call: .
cdr3_aa: CASGSPGGANVLTF

v_call: TRBV5-1
j_call: TRBJ2-1
cdr3_length: 17
d_call: .
cdr3_aa: CASSLPATGRVVNEQFF

v_call: TRBV7-9
j_call: TRBJ1-5
cdr3_length: 13
d_call: .
cdr3_aa: CASSWAGVQPQHF

v_call: TRBV5-1
j_call: TRBJ2-3
cdr3_length: 13
d_call: .
cdr3_aa: CASSFFTSDTQYF

v_call: TRBV7-9
j_call: TRBJ2-1
cdr3_length: 16
d_call: .
cdr3_aa: CASSPPVGVLWGEQFF

v_call: TRBV4-3
j_call: TRBJ2-3
cdr3_length: 12
d_call: .
cdr3_aa: CASSQVADTQYF